This TCR beta chain was captured in a study of monozygotic twins with inflammatory bowel disease. Study-wide findings and caveats: Variability may have been added to patient repertoires by differing immunosuppressive treatments.

cDNA was produced in eight separate reactions per sample. Template switching introduced UMIs that contain a 6-nucleotide sample barcode. TCRdb reprocessed the 5' RACE reads, with one entry per CDR3 protein and no DNA. Its table records roughly 200,000 distinct CDR3 sequences. Details on this clonotype: The antigen is not known.

The CDR3 runs 13 residues. Germline V CDR1 and CDR2: SGHTA, FQGNSA. The clonotype comes from a human donor with ulcerative colitis or Crohn's disease, or a healthy co-twin of an affected twin (not recorded which). The sample comprised blood. The V gene is TRBV7-2, the J gene TRBJ1-6; TCRdb returns TRBD1, unconfirmable since there is no DNA. CDR3 sequence reads: CASSLARGSPLHF.